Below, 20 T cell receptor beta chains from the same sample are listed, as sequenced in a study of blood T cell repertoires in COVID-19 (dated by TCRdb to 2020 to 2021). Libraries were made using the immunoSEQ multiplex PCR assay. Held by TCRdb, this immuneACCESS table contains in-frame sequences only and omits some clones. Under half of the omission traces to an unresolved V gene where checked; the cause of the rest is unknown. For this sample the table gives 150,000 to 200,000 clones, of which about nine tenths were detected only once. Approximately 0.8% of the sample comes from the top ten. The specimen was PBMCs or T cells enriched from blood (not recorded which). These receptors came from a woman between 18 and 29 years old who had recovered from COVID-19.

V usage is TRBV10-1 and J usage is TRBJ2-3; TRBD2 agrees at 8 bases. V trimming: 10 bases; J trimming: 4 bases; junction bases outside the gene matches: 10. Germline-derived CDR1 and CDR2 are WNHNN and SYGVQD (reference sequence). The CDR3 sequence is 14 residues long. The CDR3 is CATPQAGDADTQYF. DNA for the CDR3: TGCGCCACCCCCCAAGCGGGAGATGCAGATACGCAGTATTTT.

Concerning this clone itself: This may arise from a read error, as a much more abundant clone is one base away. In DNA, the CDR3 is TGTGCCAGCAGTGAAAGGGACAGCTCCTACGAGCAGTACTTC. Protein sequence: CASSERDSSYEQYF. The chain carries TRBV2 and TRBJ2-7; 7 nucleotides align to TRBD1. With V trimmed by 2 bases and J by 0 bases, 1 base remained unmatched. Germline V gene data show CDR1 as SNHLY and CDR2 as FYNNEI. The CDR3 has 14 residues. Combining the CDR3 with reference TRBV2 and TRBJ2-7 gives the whole variable domain EPEVTQTPSHQVTQMGQEVILRCVPISNHLYFYWYRQILGQKVEFLVSFYNNEISEKSEIFDDQFSVERPDGSNFTLKIRSTKLEDSAMYFCASSERDSSYEQYFGPGTRLTVT.

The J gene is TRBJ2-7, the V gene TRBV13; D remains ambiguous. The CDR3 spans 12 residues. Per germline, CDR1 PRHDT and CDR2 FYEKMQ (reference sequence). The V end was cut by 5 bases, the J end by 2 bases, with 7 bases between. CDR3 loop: CASSRTAYEQYF. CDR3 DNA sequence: TGTGCCAGCAGCCGCACAGCCTACGAGCAGTACTTC.

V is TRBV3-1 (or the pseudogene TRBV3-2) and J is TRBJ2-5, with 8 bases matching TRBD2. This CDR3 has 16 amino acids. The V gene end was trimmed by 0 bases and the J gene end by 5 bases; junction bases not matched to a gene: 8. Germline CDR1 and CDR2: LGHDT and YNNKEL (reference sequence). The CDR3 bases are TGTGCCAGCAGCCAAGACCCGGGACTAGTGGGGGAGACCCAGTACTTC. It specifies CASSQDPGLVGETQYF.

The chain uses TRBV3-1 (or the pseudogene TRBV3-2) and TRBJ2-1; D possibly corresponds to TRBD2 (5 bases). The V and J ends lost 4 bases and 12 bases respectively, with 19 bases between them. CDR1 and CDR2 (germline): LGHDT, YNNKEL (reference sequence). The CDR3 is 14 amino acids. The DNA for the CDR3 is TGTGCCAGCAGCCTTAGCGTCTTGCCCCTGGGGCAGTTCTTC. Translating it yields CASSLSVLPLGQFF.

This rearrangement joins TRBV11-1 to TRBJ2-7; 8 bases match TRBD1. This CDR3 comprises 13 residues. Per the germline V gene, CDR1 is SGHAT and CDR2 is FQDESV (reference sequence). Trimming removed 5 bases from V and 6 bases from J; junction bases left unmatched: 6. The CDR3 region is CASSRDRPVEQYF. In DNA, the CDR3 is TGTGCCAGCAGCCGGGACAGGCCAGTCGAGCAGTACTTC. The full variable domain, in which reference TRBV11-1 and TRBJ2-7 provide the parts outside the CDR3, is EAEVAQSPRYKITEKSQAVAFWCDPISGHATLYWYRQILGQGPELLVQFQDESVVDDSQLPKDRFSAERLKGVDSTLKIQPAELGDSAMYLCASSRDRPVEQYFGPGTRLTVT.

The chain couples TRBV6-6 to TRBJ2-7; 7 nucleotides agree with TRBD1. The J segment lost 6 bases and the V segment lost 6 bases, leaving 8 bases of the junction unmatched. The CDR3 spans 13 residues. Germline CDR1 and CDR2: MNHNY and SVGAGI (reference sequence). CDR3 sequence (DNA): TGTGCCAGCAGCTCCAGAGGGGGCCTCGAGCAGTACTTC. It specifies CASSSRGGLEQYF.

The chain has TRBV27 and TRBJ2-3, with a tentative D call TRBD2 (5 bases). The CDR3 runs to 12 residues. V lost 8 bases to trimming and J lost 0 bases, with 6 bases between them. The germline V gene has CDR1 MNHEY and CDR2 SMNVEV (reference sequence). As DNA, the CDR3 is TGTGCCAGCCGCGGGAGCACAGATACGCAGTATTTT. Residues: CASRGSTDTQYF.

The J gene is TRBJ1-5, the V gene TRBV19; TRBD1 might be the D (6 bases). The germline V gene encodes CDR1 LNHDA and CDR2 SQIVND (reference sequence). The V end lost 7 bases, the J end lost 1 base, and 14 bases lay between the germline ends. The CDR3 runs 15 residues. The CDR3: CASKGGEGSNQPQHF. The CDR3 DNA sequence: TGTGCCAGTAAAGGGGGGGAAGGGAGCAATCAGCCCCAGCATTTT.

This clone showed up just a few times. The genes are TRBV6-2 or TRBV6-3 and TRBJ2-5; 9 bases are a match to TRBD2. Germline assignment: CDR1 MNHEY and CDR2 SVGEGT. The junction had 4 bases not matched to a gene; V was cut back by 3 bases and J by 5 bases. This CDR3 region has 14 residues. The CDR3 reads CASSYSGSPETQYF. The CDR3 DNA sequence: TGTGCCAGCAGTTATAGCGGGAGCCCCGAGACCCAGTACTTC.

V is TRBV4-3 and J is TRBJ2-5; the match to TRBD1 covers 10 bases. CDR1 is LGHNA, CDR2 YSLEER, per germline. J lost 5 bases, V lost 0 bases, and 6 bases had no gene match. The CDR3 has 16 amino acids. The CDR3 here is CASSQDWKGQGETQYF. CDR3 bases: TGCGCCAGCAGCCAAGATTGGAAGGGACAGGGGGAGACCCAGTACTTC.

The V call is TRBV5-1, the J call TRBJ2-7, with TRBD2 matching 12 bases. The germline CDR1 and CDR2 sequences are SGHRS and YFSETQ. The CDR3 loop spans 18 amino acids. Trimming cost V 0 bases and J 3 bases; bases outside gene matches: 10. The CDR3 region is CASSLAPSTSGRSYEQYF. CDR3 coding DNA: TGCGCCAGCAGCTTGGCCCCCTCGACTAGCGGGAGAAGCTACGAGCAGTACTTC.

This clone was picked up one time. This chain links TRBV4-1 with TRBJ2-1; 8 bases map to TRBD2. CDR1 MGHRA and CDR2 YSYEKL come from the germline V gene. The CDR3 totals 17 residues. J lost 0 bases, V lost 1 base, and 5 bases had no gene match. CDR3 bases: TGCGCCAGCAGCCAAGCGGCTAGCGGGTACTCCTACAATGAGCAGTTCTTC. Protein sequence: CASSQAASGYSYNEQFF.

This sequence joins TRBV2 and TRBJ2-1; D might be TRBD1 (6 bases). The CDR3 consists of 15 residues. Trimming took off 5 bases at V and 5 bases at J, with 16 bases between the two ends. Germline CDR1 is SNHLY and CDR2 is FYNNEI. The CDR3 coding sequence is TGTGCCAGCAGTCTACAGGGAGTAAGAGACAATGAGCAGTTCTTC. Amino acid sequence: CASSLQGVRDNEQFF.

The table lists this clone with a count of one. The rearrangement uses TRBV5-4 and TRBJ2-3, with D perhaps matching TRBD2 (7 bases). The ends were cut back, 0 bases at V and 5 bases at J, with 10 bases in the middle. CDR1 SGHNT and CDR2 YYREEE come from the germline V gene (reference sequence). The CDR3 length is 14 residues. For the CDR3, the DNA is TGTGCCAGCAGCTTGGGGGGGGGCGAAGATACGCAGTATTTT. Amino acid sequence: CASSLGGGEDTQYF.

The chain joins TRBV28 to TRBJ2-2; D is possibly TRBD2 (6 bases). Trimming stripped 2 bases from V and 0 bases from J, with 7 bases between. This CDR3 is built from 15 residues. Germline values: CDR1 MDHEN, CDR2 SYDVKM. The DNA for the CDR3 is TGTGCCAGCAGTTTAGGGGGGTCGAACACCGGGGAGCTGTTTTTT. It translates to CASSLGGSNTGELFF.

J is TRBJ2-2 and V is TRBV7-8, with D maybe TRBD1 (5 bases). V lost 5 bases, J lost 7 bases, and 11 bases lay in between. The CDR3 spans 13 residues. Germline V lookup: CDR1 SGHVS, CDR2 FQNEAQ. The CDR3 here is CASSTRVSGELFF. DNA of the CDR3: TGTGCCAGCAGCACCAGGGTGAGCGGGGAGCTGTTTTTT.

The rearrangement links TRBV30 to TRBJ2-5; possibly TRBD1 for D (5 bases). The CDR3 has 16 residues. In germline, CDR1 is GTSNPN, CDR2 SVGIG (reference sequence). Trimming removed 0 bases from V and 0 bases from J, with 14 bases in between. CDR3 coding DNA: TGTGCCTGGAGTGTATCAACGCCAGGGTACCAAGAGACCCAGTACTTC. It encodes CAWSVSTPGYQETQYF.

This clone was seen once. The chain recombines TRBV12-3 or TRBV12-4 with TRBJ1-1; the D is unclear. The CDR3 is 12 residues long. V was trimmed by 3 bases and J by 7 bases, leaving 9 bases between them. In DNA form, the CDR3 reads TGTGCCAGCAGTTTGGGCGCGATTGAAGCTTTCTTT. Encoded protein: CASSLGAIEAFF.

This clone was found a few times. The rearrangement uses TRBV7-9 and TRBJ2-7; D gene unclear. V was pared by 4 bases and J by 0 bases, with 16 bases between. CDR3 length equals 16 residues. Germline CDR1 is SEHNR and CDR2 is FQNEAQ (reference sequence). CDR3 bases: TGTGCCAGCAGCTCCTCGACCGCGGTCCTCTCCTACGAGCAGTACTTC. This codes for CASSSSTAVLSYEQYF.